These 29 T cell receptor beta chains were sequenced from one sample in a study of shared clonotypes between healthy human individuals. The data were produced by immunoSEQ multiplex PCR, yet TCRdb's version contains in-frame clones alone and is incomplete. The table lists some 1 million clones, around 76% of them singletons. The specimen was memory CD4+ T cells sorted from blood. Subset denoted: CD45RA-negative fraction. Receptors originate from a young man in good health.

Concerning this clone: At one boundary the junction diverges from the germline segment, which might be a read error. The J gene is TRBJ2-3, the V gene TRBV6-1, with no clear D. Germline assignment: CDR1 MNHNS and CDR2 SASEGT. The CDR3 contains 11 residues. The CDR3 nucleotides are TGTGCCAGCAGTGAAGCTAAGGAATTCCTTTTT. Translation gives CASSEAKEFLF.

V usage is TRBV7-3 and J usage is TRBJ1-2, with TRBD1 identical over 8 bases. The CDR3 has 14 residues. The V gene's germline CDR1 is SGHTA and CDR2 FQGTGA. J was trimmed by 0 bases and V by 5 bases; bases with no gene match: 2. The CDR3 here is CASSQQGANYGYTF. CDR3 bases: TGTGCCAGCAGCCAACAGGGGGCTAACTATGGCTACACCTTC. The entire variable domain, with the rest obtained from reference TRBV7-3 and TRBJ1-2, is as follows: GAGVSQTPSNKVTEKGKYVELRCDPISGHTALYWYRQSLGQGPEFLIYFQGTGAADDSGLPNDRFFAVRPEGSVSTLKIQRTERGDSAVYLCASSQQGANYGYTFGSGTRLTVV.

The rearrangement links TRBV7-9 to TRBJ2-2, with TRBD2 as a possible D gene (5 bases). Germline CDR1 is SEHNR and CDR2 is FQNEAQ (reference sequence). Trimming cost V 0 bases and J 4 bases, with 12 bases left between them. The CDR3 has 16 residues. CDR3 in amino acids: CASSLASTSGTGELFF. The CDR3 DNA reads as TGTGCCAGCAGCTTAGCGTCAACCAGCGGCACCGGGGAGCTGTTTTTT.

This clone has more than one count but fewer than ten. The chain couples TRBV9 to TRBJ2-7; D uncertain. The ends were cut back, 2 bases at V and 1 base at J, with 16 bases in the middle. Germline CDR1 is SGDLS and CDR2 is YYNGEE. This CDR3 has 16 residues. The CDR3 nucleotides read TGTGCCAGCAGCGTCACGGACGGGTACCCTTCCTACGAGCAGTACTTC. Amino acid sequence: CASSVTDGYPSYEQYF. The whole variable domain, remainder taken from reference TRBV9 and TRBJ2-7, is DSGVTQTPKHLITATGQRVTLRCSPRSGDLSVYWYQQSLDQGLQFLIQYYNGEERAKGNILERFSAQQFPDLHSELNLSSLELGDSALYFCASSVTDGYPSYEQYFGPGTRLTVT.

The gene calls are TRBV6-1 and TRBJ1-4; a possible D gene is TRBD1 (5 bases). Between the trimmed V and J ends, which lost 6 bases and 8 bases, there was a span of 10 bases. The CDR3 loop spans 12 amino acids. Per the germline V gene, CDR1 is MNHNS and CDR2 is SASEGT. CDR3 nucleotides: TGTGCCAGCAGCCCTTGGGGGGAAAAACTGTTTTTT. Protein: CASSPWGEKLFF.

The V call is TRBV19, the J call TRBJ1-1; D might be TRBD1 (5 bases). The germline gives CDR1 LNHDA, CDR2 SQIVND (reference sequence). V lost 5 bases to trimming and J lost 1 base, with 14 bases between them. The CDR3 runs to 15 residues. CDR3 sequence reads: CASSGIGAGNTEAFF. The CDR3 DNA reads TGTGCCAGTAGTGGTATCGGGGCAGGGAACACTGAAGCTTTCTTT.

This clone has more than one count but fewer than ten. The same CDR3 also results from other DNA sequences found in this sample. The chain carries TRBV5-1 and TRBJ1-5, with TRBD1 matching over 7 bases. The J segment lost 7 bases and the V segment lost 0 bases, leaving 1 base of the junction unmatched. The germline gives CDR1 SGHRS, CDR2 YFSETQ. There are 13 residues in the CDR3. Here the CDR3 DNA reads TGCGCCAGCAGCTTGGAAGGGGGCCAGCCCCAGCATTTT. This translates into CASSLEGGQPQHF. Filled out from reference TRBV5-1 and TRBJ1-5, the complete variable domain reads KAGVTQTPRYLIKTRGQQVTLSCSPISGHRSVSWYQQTPGQGLQFLFEYFSETQRNKGNFPGRFSGRQFSNSRSEMNVSTLELGDSALYLCASSLEGGQPQHFGDGTRLSIL.

This clone was counted ten times or more. The gene calls are TRBV5-4 and TRBJ2-7; 10 positions agree with TRBD2. Germline V lookup: CDR1 SGHNT, CDR2 YYREEE (reference sequence). The CDR3 has 16 amino acids. V lost 0 bases, J lost 3 bases, and 6 bases stayed unmatched. The CDR3 DNA is TGTGCCAGCAGCTTGGGGTGGTCTAGCGGGAGCTACGAGCAGTACTTC. It is translated as CASSLGWSSGSYEQYF. Together with reference TRBV5-4 and TRBJ2-7, the CDR3 gives the full variable domain: ETGVTQSPTHLIKTRGQQVTLRCSSQSGHNTVSWYQQALGQGPQFIFQYYREEENGRGNFPPRFSGLQFPNYSSELNVNALELDDSALYLCASSLGWSSGSYEQYFGPGTRLTVT.

The V call is TRBV2, the J call TRBJ2-2; 8 bases line up with TRBD1. CDR3 size: 15 residues. The trim removed 5 bases at V and 7 bases at J, leaving 9 bases unmatched. Germline lookup yields CDR1 SNHLY and CDR2 FYNNEI. CDR3 coding DNA: TGTGCCAGCAGTTCTTACAGGGGGAAGGGCGGGGAGCTGTTTTTT. This encodes CASSSYRGKGGELFF.

This chain uses TRBV28 with TRBJ2-7; D may correspond to TRBD1 or TRBD2 (6 bases each). The CDR3 has 14 amino acids. V was pared by 8 bases and J by 0 bases, with 14 bases between. Per the germline V gene, CDR1 is MDHEN and CDR2 is SYDVKM. CDR3 amino acids: CASSRGGSSYEQYF. The DNA of the CDR3 is TGTGCCAGCTCCCGAGGGGGGTCCTCCTACGAGCAGTACTTC.

V gene TRBV4-1 combines with J gene TRBJ1-5, with D possibly TRBD1 on 6 matching bases. Germline V gene lookup returns CDR1 MGHRA and CDR2 YSYEKL. Between the trimmed V and J ends, which lost 4 bases and 1 base, there was a span of 14 bases. The CDR3 contains 16 residues. CDR3 DNA: TGCGCCAGCAGCCGCCGCAGGGGTGACAGCAATCAGCCCCAGCATTTT. This sequence encodes CASSRRRGDSNQPQHF.

This rearrangement joins TRBV5-6 to TRBJ2-3; a possible D gene is TRBD1 (6 bases). CDR3 length equals 16 residues. The V gene's germline CDR1 is SGHDT and CDR2 YYEEEE. The germline V and J ends were trimmed by 1 base and 1 base, with 13 bases remaining between them. The CDR3 protein is CASSLRRAGGTDTQYF. In DNA form, the CDR3 reads TGTGCCAGCAGCTTGAGGCGGGCAGGGGGCACAGATACGCAGTATTTT.

The gene calls are TRBV30 and TRBJ1-3, with a tentative D call TRBD1 (5 bases). The germline gives CDR1 GTSNPN, CDR2 SVGIG (reference sequence). The CDR3 is 12 amino acids. Trimming took off 3 bases at V and 10 bases at J, with 13 bases between the two ends. DNA for the CDR3: TGTGCCTGGAGGCCGGGGCCACCAACCATATATTTT. Translation gives CAWRPGPPTIYF.

This clone was recorded a few times. The chain links TRBV2 to TRBJ2-5; 7 bases are shared with TRBD1. This CDR3 is built from 15 residues. Germline V gene data show CDR1 as SNHLY and CDR2 as FYNNEI. V lost 6 bases and J lost 2; bases outside the gene matches: 9. The CDR3 loop reads CASRTLTGRQETQYF. CDR3 nucleotides: TGTGCCAGCAGGACCTTGACAGGGCGGCAAGAGACCCAGTACTTC.

This clone was seen only a few times. This chain links TRBV10-3 with TRBJ2-3; TRBD2 aligns across 8 bases. The CDR3 runs 15 residues. Germline CDR1 ENHRY, CDR2 SYGVKD. With V trimmed by 3 bases and J by 1 base, 3 bases remained unmatched. The CDR3 DNA follows: TGTGCCATCAGTGATAAACTAGCGGGCACAGATACGCAGTATTTT. This gives the protein CAISDKLAGTDTQYF.

V usage is TRBV7-9 and J usage is TRBJ1-4, with no clear D. Trimming removed 5 bases at V and 6 bases at J, with 16 bases between. The CDR3 has 15 residues. Germline CDR1 is SEHNR and CDR2 is FQNEAQ (reference sequence). CDR3 in DNA: TGTGCCAGCAGCCTTATAATGGCCCAGGATGAAAAACTGTTTTTT. Translation: CASSLIMAQDEKLFF.

The V gene is TRBV6-1, the J gene TRBJ2-1; a weak D match, TRBD2 (5 bases). This CDR3 contains 15 residues. Germline V gene lookup returns CDR1 MNHNS and CDR2 SASEGT. Trimming took 3 bases from V and 7 from J, leaving 16 bases between them. CDR3 in DNA: TGTGCCAGCAGTGAGAGGGCCTTGGGATGGAATGAGCAGTTCTTC. This codes for CASSERALGWNEQFF.

The CDR3 nucleotides are TGCGCCAGCAGCCCCTCAGTCGGGTCCAACACCGGGGAGCTGTTTTTT. The encoded protein is CASSPSVGSNTGELFF. The genes are TRBV5-1 and TRBJ2-2; D is unclear. Deletions cut 4 bases from V and 2 bases from J, with 15 bases between. The germline CDR1 and CDR2 sequences are SGHRS and YFSETQ. This CDR3 has 16 amino acids.

This chain uses TRBV5-4 with TRBJ1-2; TRBD1 agrees at 10 bases. Germline V gene sequence: CDR1 SGHNT, CDR2 YYREEE (reference sequence). This CDR3 is 16 amino acids long. The ends lost 4 bases at V and 4 bases at J; junction bases unmatched: 10. The CDR3: CASSHSSRDRGYGYTF. CDR3 DNA sequence: TGTGCCAGCAGCCATTCCTCCCGGGACAGGGGCTATGGCTACACCTTC.

The chain uses TRBV5-1 and TRBJ1-1; TRBD1 matches 7 bases. Trimming at V came to 4 bases and at J to 4 bases, leaving 10 bases not matched to a gene. This CDR3 has 15 amino acids. Looked up from germline, CDR1 is SGHRS and CDR2 is YFSETQ. CDR3: CASSQTSGGGTEAFF. CDR3 coding DNA: TGCGCCAGCAGCCAGACCTCAGGGGGAGGCACTGAAGCTTTCTTT. Together with reference TRBV5-1 and TRBJ1-1, the CDR3 gives the full variable domain: KAGVTQTPRYLIKTRGQQVTLSCSPISGHRSVSWYQQTPGQGLQFLFEYFSETQRNKGNFPGRFSGRQFSNSRSEMNVSTLELGDSALYLCASSQTSGGGTEAFFGQGTRLTVV.

This chain uses TRBV29-1 with TRBJ1-6, with 9 bases matching TRBD1. J gave up 9 bases and V 5 bases, and 8 bases lay outside the gene matches. This CDR3 comprises 14 residues. Germline V gene data show CDR1 as SQVTM and CDR2 as ANQGSEA. CDR3 bases: TGCAGCGTTAAGACCGGGACAGGGTCTTCACCCCTCCACTTT. It specifies CSVKTGTGSSPLHF.

The chain has TRBV29-1 and TRBJ2-7; the match to TRBD1 covers 8 bases. Germline CDR1 is SQVTM and CDR2 is ANQGSEA. This CDR3 region has 12 residues. Trimming removed 5 bases from V and 2 bases from J; junction bases left unmatched: 2. CDR3 nucleotide sequence: TGCAGCGTTATACAGGGGGCCTACGAGCAGTACTTC. The encoded protein is CSVIQGAYEQYF.

The J gene is TRBJ1-1, the V gene TRBV19, with D unclear. The length of the CDR3 is 18 residues. The ends were cut back, 2 bases at V and 0 bases at J, with 19 bases in the middle. Germline V gene data show CDR1 as LNHDA and CDR2 as SQIVND (reference sequence). The CDR3 is CASSIRRATPGVNTEAFF. The CDR3 nucleotides are TGTGCCAGTAGTATACGAAGGGCAACGCCCGGGGTGAACACTGAAGCTTTCTTT.

The rearrangement joins TRBV14 to TRBJ2-7; 9 nucleotides match TRBD1. V lost 1 base, J lost 6 bases, and 13 bases stayed unmatched. The CDR3 runs 17 residues. Germline CDR1 and CDR2: SGHDN and FVKESK. The CDR3 sequence is CASSQASGGQGRGEQYF. CDR3 in DNA: TGTGCCAGCAGCCAAGCCTCAGGGGGACAGGGTCGTGGCGAGCAGTACTTC.

This clone was picked up one time. The same CDR3 also results from other DNA sequences found in this sample. The rearrangement joins TRBV19 to TRBJ1-2, with 7 bases aligning to TRBD1. The CDR3 is made up of 14 amino acids. The trim removed 1 base at V and 1 base at J, leaving 0 bases unmatched. Germline loops: CDR1 LNHDA, CDR2 SQIVND (reference sequence). CDR3 region: CASSIGQGNYGYTF. The CDR3 DNA reads TGTGCCAGTAGTATAGGACAGGGTAACTATGGCTACACCTTC. The full variable domain, its missing parts supplied by reference TRBV19 and TRBJ1-2, is DGGITQSPKYLFRKEGQNVTLSCEQNLNHDAMYWYRQDPGQGLRLIYYSQIVNDFQKGDIAEGYSVSREKKESFPLTVTSAQKNPTAFYLCASSIGQGNYGYTFGSGTRLTVV.

The J gene is TRBJ2-3, the V gene TRBV5-1; D ambiguous. Trimming shortened V by 4 bases and J by 0 bases, and 12 bases separated the two germline ends. The CDR3 has 15 amino acids. Germline loops: CDR1 SGHRS, CDR2 YFSETQ. As DNA, the CDR3 is TGCGCCAGCAGCACCACGGGCAGTAGCACAGATACGCAGTATTTT. Translation gives CASSTTGSSTDTQYF.

The chain couples TRBV19 to TRBJ1-1, with TRBD1 as a possible D gene (6 bases). The V end lost 7 bases, the J end lost 4 bases, and 19 bases lay between the germline ends. Germline V gives CDR1 LNHDA, CDR2 SQIVND (reference sequence). The CDR3 totals 15 residues. The CDR3 bases are TGTGCCAGTAAGGCGGGGGGGGCAGGTAGCACTGAAGCTTTCTTT. It codes for CASKAGGAGSTEAFF.

This chain uses TRBV6-4 with TRBJ1-2, with D uncertain. The V and J ends lost 6 bases and 5 bases respectively, with 13 bases between them. CDR1 is MRHNA, CDR2 SNTAGT, per germline. The CDR3 is 13 amino acids. This chain's CDR3 is CASSLNLGYGYTF. The CDR3 bases are TGTGCCAGCAGCCTCAATCTGGGGTATGGCTACACCTTC.

The chain joins TRBV5-4 to TRBJ2-1; 8 positions match TRBD1. The V and J ends lost 4 bases and 6 bases, in that order; junction bases with no gene match: 9. The CDR3 consists of 15 residues. CDR1 is SGHNT, CDR2 YYREEE, per germline (reference sequence). CDR3 amino acids: CASSQFGTGFNEQFF. DNA of the CDR3: TGTGCCAGCAGCCAATTCGGGACAGGCTTCAATGAGCAGTTCTTC.